The 13 T cell receptor beta chains listed next were all sequenced from one sample in a study of Graves' ophthalmopathy and Graves' hyperthyroidism. The authors amplified TCR beta CDR3 regions from RNA transcripts. Scientists carried out first-round RT-PCR using HTBI primers and then a second-round multiplex PCR. TCRdb re-analysed the multiplex PCR reads in MiXCR, keeping a single row per CDR3 protein. The sample contains hundreds of thousands of distinct CDR3 sequences, approximately 22% of which appear only once. The sample was peripheral blood. These TCRs come from a woman younger than 30 with stable Graves' hyperthyroidism. Some clones in this sample may be carry-over from other donors' samples.

The J gene is TRBJ1-1, the V gene TRBV27; TRBD1 aligns across 8 bases. This CDR3 has 13 amino acids. Germline V CDR1 and CDR2: MNHEY, SMNVEV (reference sequence). Trimming removed 6 bases from V and 11 bases from J; junction bases left unmatched: 11. The CDR3 region is CASRIPPGQVAFF. The CDR3 DNA reads TGTGCCAGCAGAATACCTCCGGGACAGGTCGCTTTCTTT.

This clonotype was seen at least ten times. The chain has TRBV7-8 and TRBJ2-6; 15 bases map to TRBD2. Germline CDR1 reads SGHVS; CDR2 reads FQNEAQ. Trimming took 5 bases from V and 3 from J; bases not matched to a gene: 5. The CDR3 spans 18 residues. The CDR3 is CASSLPGLAGGGANVLTF. In nucleotides, the CDR3 is TGTGCCAGCAGCCTCCCGGGACTAGCGGGAGGTGGGGCCAACGTCCTGACTTTC.

A few counts support this clonotype. The rearrangement uses TRBV28 and TRBJ2-5; no reliable D call. V gave up 7 bases and J gave up 2 bases, with 8 bases separating them. CDR1 is MDHEN and CDR2 is SYDVKM in the germline V gene. This CDR3 comprises 12 residues. The CDR3, as DNA: TGTGCCAGCAAGGTCGGGCAAGAGACCCAGTACTTC. It codes for CASKVGQETQYF.

The chain's CDR3 is CASSPRNGGGGYTF. The CDR3 nucleotides read TGTGCCAGCAGCCCGAGGAATGGGGGTGGAGGCTACACCTTC. The rearrangement joins TRBV28 to TRBJ1-2; D is perhaps TRBD1 (5 bases). The CDR3 runs to 14 residues. V lost 6 bases and J 8 bases, leaving 19 bases between the germline ends. CDR1 is MDHEN, CDR2 SYDVKM, per germline.

This clonotype has at least ten counts. The chain recombines TRBV6-1 with TRBJ2-2; 7 bases are shared with TRBD2. The germline CDR1 and CDR2 sequences are MNHNS and SASEGT. This CDR3 spans 15 amino acids. The J segment lost 6 bases and the V segment lost 6 bases, leaving 10 bases of the junction unmatched. In DNA form, the CDR3 reads TGTGCCAGCAGGGGTGGTAGCGGGTCCGCCGGGGAGCTGTTTTTT. Protein: CASRGGSGSAGELFF.

V gene TRBV12-3 or TRBV12-4 combines with J gene TRBJ2-7, with TRBD2 matching over 9 bases. V shed 6 bases, J shed 0 bases, and the junction held 12 bases outside the gene matches. There are 17 residues in the CDR3. CDR3 sequence: CASSSPERLADSYEQYF. CDR3 DNA sequence: TGTGCCAGCAGCTCCCCTGAGAGACTAGCGGACTCCTACGAGCAGTACTTC.

This clonotype was observed many times. The V call is TRBV12-5, the J call TRBJ2-7; tentative D call: TRBD2 (5 bases). V was trimmed by 6 bases and J by 7 bases, leaving 13 bases between them. Per the germline V gene, CDR1 is LGHNT and CDR2 is FRNRAP. This CDR3 has 12 residues. The CDR3 sequence: CASGPGIGEQYF. The CDR3 nucleotides are TGTGCTAGTGGCCCCGGGATTGGGGAGCAGTACTTC.

The gene calls are TRBV7-9 and TRBJ2-5, with 9 bases matching TRBD1. The ends lost 3 bases at V and 6 bases at J; junction bases unmatched: 5. Germline V gives CDR1 SEHNR, CDR2 FQNEAQ (reference sequence). This CDR3 spans 14 amino acids. The CDR3 sequence is CASSLDRGLQTQYF. CDR3 sequence (DNA): TGTGCCAGCAGCTTGGACAGGGGTTTGCAGACCCAGTACTTC.

This clonotype occurred many times. The V and J genes are TRBV6-1 and TRBJ2-5; D tentatively fits TRBD1 or TRBD2 (5 bases each). Trimming left V 7 bases short and J 4 bases short, with 16 bases between. The CDR3 is made up of 14 amino acids. In germline, CDR1 is MNHNS, CDR2 SASEGT. CDR3 sequence: CASTERDGGETQYF. The CDR3 DNA follows: TGTGCCAGCACCGAACGGGACGGCGGAGAGACCCAGTACTTC.

This clonotype was observed many times. The genes are TRBV12-3 or TRBV12-4 and TRBJ1-3; no clear D. The CDR3 runs 12 residues. V lost 6 bases and J 3 bases, leaving 6 bases between the germline ends. The CDR3 loop reads CASRGSGNTIYF. As DNA, the CDR3 is TGTGCCAGCAGGGGCAGTGGAAACACCATATATTTT.

In its sample, this clonotype was seen many times. V is TRBV4-2 and J is TRBJ2-2; 8 bases map to TRBD2. V lost 0 bases, J lost 1 base, and 7 bases stayed unmatched. This CDR3 is built from 18 residues. Germline assignment: CDR1 LGHNA and CDR2 YNFKEQ. The CDR3 loop is CASSQDVLAGLNTGELFF. CDR3 sequence (DNA): TGTGCCAGCAGCCAAGATGTTTTAGCGGGGTTGAACACCGGGGAGCTGTTTTTT.

Ten or more counts support this clonotype. One end of the junction fails to match germline, which may point to a read error. This rearrangement joins TRBV6-1 to TRBJ1-2; D possibly corresponds to TRBD1 (6 bases). CDR1 and CDR2 from the germline V gene are MNHNS and SASEGT. This CDR3 is built from 12 residues. CDR3 nucleotide sequence: TGTGCCAGCAGCCCCTCCGCGACAGGCTGCACCTTC. Its translation: CASSPSATGCTF.

This clonotype was observed many times. The chain couples TRBV2 to TRBJ2-7, with a possible D match to TRBD1 (5 bases). The CDR3 extends over 16 amino acids. CDR1 is SNHLY, CDR2 FYNNEI, per germline. V lost 2 bases to trimming and J lost 6 bases, with 20 bases between them. The CDR3 DNA is TGTGCCAGCAGTGAATCCCCAATGCGCAGGGTTGCCGAGCAGTACTTC. Amino acids: CASSESPMRRVAEQYF.